This T cell receptor beta chain was found in a study of tumor-infiltrating lymphocytes in primary liver carcinoma. Overall study context: Tumor lesions were T1-T3 N0M0 and spanned about 4.2 to 10 cm. Study-wide results and caveats: The 250 largest clones made up significantly more of tumor than blood repertoires (p = 0.039).

Unsorted bulk tissue of about 20-30 mg yielded co-extracted RNA and DNA. Surgical resection served as treatment for the primary liver carcinoma of these patients. The CDR3 contains 16 residues. Germline V gene lookup returns CDR1 MDHEN and CDR2 SYDVKM. Researchers generated TCR beta cDNA from roughly 510 ng of total RNA, relying on a constant-region primer. Slightly modified ARM-PCR served as the procedure for the TCR beta libraries. These libraries came from three rounds of nested multiplex PCR. Each of the first two PCR rounds ran approximately 9 cycles with TRBV1-TRBV30 forward and C-beta reverse primers. TCRdb analysed the multiplex PCR reads with MiXCR anew, one entry per CDR3 protein. Among roughly 36,000 distinct CDR3 sequences listed, about 75% were seen once. Remarks on this clonotype: Its antigen is currently unknown. A clone one base away is much larger, so this may be a read error.

Sequenced: tumor-adjacent normal liver tissue. The chain links TRBV28 to TRBJ2-5, with 7 nucleotides matching TRBD1. The TCR originated in a man aged 35-49 years with primary liver carcinoma and hepatitis B virus infection. CDR3: CVSSLFYRQGQESQYF. The CDR3 DNA sequence: TGTGTCAGCAGTTTATTCTACCGACAGGGCCAAGAGTCCCAGTACTTC.